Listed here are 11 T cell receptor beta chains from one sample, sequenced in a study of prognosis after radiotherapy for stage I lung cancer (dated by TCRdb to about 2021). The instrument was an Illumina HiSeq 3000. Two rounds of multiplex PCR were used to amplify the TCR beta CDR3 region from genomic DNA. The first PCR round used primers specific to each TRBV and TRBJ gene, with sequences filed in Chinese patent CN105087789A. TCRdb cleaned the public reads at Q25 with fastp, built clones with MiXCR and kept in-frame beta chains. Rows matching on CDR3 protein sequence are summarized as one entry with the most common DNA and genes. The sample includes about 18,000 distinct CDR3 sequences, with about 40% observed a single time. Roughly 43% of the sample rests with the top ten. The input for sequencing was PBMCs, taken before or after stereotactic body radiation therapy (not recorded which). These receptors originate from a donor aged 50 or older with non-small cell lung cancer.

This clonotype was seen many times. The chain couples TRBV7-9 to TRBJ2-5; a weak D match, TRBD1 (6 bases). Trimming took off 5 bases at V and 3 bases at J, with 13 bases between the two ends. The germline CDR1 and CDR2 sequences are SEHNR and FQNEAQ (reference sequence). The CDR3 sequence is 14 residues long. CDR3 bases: TGTGCCAGCAGCCTATCGGCAGGGGAAGAGACCCAGTACTTC. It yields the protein CASSLSAGEETQYF.

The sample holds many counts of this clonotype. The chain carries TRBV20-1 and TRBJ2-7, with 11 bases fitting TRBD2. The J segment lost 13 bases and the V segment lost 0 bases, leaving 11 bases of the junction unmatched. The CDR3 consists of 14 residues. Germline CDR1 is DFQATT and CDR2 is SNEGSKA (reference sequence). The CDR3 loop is CSARDISGLAGQYF. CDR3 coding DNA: TGCAGTGCTAGAGATATATCTGGACTAGCGGGCCAATACTTC.

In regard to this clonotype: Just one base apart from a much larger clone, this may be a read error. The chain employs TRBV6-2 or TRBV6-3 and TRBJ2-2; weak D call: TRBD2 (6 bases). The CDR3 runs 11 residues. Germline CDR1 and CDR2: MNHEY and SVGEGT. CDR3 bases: TGTGCCAGCACCAACACCGGGGGGCTGTTTTTT. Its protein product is CASTNTGGLFF.

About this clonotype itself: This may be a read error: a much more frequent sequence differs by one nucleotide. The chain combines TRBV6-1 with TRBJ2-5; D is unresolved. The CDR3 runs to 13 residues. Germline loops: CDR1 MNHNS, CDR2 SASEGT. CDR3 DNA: TGTGTCAGCAGTATGGACGGCCTAAGGGCCCAGTACTTC. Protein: CVSSMDGLRAQYF.

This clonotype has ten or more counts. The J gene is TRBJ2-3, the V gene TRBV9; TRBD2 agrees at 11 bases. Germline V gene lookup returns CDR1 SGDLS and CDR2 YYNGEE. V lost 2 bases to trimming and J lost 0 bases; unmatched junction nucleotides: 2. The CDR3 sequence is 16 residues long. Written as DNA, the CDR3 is TGTGCCAGCAGCGTTAGCGGGGGGGGGAGCACAGATACGCAGTATTTT. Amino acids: CASSVSGGGSTDTQYF.

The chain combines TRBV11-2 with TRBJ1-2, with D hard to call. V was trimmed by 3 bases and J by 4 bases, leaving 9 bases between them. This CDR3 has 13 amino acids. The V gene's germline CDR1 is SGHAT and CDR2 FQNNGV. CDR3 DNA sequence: TGTGCCAGCAGCTTTGAGGACTTCTATGGCTACACCTTC. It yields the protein CASSFEDFYGYTF. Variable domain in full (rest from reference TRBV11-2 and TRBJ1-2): EAGVAQSPRYKIIEKRQSVAFWCNPISGHATLYWYQQILGQGPKLLIQFQNNGVVDDSQLPKDRFSAERLKGVDSTLKIQPAKLEDSAVYLCASSFEDFYGYTFGSGTRLTVV.

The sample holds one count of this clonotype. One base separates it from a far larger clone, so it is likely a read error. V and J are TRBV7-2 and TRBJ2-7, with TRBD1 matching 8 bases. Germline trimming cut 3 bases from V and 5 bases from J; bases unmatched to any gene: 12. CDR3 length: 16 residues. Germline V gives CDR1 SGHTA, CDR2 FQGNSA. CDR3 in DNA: TGTGCCAGCAGCTTCCCGGACAGGGCGGATTTCGACGAGCAGTACTTC. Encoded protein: CASSFPDRADFDEQYF. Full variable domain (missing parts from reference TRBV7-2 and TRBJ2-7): GAGVSQSPSNKVTEKGKDVELRCDPISGHTALYWYRQSLGQGLEFLIYFQGNSAPDKSGLPSDRFSAERTGGSVSTLTIQRTQQEDSAVYLCASSFPDRADFDEQYFGPGTRLTVT.

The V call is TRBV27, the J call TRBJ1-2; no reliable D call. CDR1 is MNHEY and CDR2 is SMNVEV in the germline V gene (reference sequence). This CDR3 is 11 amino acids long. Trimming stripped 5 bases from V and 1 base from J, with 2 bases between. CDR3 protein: CASSLNYGYTF. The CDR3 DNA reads TGTGCCAGCAGTCTTAACTATGGCTACACCTTC.

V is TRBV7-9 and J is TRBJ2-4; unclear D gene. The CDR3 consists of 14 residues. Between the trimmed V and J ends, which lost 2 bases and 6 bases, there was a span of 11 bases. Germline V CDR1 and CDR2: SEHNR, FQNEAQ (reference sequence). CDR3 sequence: CASSLYPGLNIQYF. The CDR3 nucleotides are TGTGCCAGCAGCTTATACCCCGGTTTAAACATTCAGTACTTC.

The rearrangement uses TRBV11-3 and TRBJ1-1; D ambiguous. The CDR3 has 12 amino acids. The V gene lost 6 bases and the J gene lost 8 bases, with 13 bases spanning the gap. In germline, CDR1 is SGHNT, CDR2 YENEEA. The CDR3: CASRRGSAEAFF. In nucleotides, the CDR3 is TGTGCCAGCAGGCGAGGGTCGGCCGAAGCTTTCTTT.

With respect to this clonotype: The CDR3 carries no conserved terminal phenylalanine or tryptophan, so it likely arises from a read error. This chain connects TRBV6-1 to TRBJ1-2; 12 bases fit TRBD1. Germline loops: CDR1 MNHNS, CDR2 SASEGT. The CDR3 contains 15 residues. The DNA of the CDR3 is TGTGCCAGCCGGGGACAGGGGGCATATAACTATTGCTACACCTCC. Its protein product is CASRGQGAYNYCYTS.